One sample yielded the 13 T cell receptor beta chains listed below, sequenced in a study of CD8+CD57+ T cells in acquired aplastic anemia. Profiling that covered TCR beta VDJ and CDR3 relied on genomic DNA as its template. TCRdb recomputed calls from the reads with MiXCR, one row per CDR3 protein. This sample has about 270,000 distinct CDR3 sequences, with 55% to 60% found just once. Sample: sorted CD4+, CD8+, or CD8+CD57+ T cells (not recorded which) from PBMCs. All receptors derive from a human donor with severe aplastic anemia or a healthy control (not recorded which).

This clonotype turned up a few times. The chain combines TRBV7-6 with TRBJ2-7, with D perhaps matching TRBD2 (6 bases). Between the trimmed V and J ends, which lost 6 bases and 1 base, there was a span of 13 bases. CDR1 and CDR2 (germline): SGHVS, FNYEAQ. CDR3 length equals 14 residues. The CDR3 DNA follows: TGTGCCAGCAGACCGGGAGCAAAATCCTACGAGCAGTACTTC. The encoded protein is CASRPGAKSYEQYF.

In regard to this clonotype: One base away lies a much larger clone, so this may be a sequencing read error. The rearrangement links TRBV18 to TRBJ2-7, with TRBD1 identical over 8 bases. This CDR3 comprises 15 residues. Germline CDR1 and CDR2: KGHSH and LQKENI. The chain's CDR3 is CAGSPRPDRAYEQYF. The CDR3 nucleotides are TGTGCCGGCTCACCGCGACCGGACAGGGCCTACGAGCAGTACTTC.

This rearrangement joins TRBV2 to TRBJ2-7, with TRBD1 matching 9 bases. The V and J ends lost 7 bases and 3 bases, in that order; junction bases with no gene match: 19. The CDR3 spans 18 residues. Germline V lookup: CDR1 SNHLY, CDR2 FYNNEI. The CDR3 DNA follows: TGTGCCAGCACTCTGAGTTTAGTCCGGGACAGGGTCAACTACGAGCAGTACTTC. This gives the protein CASTLSLVRDRVNYEQYF.

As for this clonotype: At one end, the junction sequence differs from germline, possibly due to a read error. The CDR3 protein is CASSKRASHEQYF. The CDR3 DNA sequence: TGTGCCAGTAGTAAAAGGGCCTCCCACGAGCAGTACTTC. The chain carries TRBV19 and TRBJ2-7; D remains unclear. The CDR3 sequence is 13 residues long. From germline, CDR1 is LNHDA and CDR2 SQIVND (reference sequence).

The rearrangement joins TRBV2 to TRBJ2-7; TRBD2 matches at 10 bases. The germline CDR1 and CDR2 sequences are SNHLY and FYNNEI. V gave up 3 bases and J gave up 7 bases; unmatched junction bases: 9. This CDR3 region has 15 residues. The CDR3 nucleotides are TGTGCCAGCAGTGACCTGCTAGCGGGAGTGGGGGAGCAGTACTTC. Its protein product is CASSDLLAGVGEQYF.

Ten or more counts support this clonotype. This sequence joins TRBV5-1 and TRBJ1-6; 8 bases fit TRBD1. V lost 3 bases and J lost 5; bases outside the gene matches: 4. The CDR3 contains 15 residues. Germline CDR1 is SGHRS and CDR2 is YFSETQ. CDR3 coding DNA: TGCGCCAGCAGCTCGCAGGGGGCTGATAATTCACCCCTCCACTTT. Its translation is CASSSQGADNSPLHF. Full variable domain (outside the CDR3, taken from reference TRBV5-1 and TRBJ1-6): KAGVTQTPRYLIKTRGQQVTLSCSPISGHRSVSWYQQTPGQGLQFLFEYFSETQRNKGNFPGRFSGRQFSNSRSEMNVSTLELGDSALYLCASSSQGADNSPLHFGNGTRLTVT.

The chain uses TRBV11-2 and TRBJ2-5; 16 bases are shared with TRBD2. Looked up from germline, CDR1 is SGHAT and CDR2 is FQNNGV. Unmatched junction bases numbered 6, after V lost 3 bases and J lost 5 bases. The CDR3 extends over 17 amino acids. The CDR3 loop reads CASSLGTSGRVGETQYF. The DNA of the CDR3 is TGTGCCAGCAGCTTGGGGACTAGCGGGAGGGTAGGGGAGACCCAGTACTTC.

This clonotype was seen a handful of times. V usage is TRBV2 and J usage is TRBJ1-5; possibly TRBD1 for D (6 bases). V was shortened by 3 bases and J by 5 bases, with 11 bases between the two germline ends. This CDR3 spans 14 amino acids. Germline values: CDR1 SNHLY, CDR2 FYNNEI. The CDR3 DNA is TGTGCCAGCAGTGACGGCAGGGGCCATCAGCCCCAGCATTTT. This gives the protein CASSDGRGHQPQHF.

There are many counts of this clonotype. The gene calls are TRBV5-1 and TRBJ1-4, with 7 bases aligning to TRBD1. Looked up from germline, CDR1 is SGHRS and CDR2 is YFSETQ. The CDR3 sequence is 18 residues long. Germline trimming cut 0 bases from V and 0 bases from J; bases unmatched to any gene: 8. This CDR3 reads CASSLAKVTGATNEKLFF. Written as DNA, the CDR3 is TGCGCCAGCAGCTTGGCCAAGGTCACAGGGGCAACTAATGAAAAACTGTTTTTT.

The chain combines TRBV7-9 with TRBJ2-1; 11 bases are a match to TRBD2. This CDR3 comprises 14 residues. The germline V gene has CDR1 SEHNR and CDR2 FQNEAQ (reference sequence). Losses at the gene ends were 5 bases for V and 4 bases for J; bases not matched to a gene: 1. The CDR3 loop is CASSRLAGYNEQFF. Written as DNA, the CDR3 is TGTGCCAGCAGCCGACTAGCGGGATACAATGAGCAGTTCTTC. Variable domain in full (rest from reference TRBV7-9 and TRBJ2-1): DTGVSQNPRHKITKRGQNVTFRCDPISEHNRLYWYRQTLGQGPEFLTYFQNEAQLEKSRLLSDRFSAERPKGSFSTLEIQRTEQGDSAMYLCASSRLAGYNEQFFGPGTRLTVL.

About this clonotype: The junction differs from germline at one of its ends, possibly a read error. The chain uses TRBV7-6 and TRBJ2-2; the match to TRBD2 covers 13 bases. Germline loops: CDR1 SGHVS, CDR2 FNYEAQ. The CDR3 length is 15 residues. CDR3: CASSRTSGRTGELFF. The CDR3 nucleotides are TGTGCTAGCAGCAGGACTAGCGGGAGAACCGGGGAGCTGTTTTTT.

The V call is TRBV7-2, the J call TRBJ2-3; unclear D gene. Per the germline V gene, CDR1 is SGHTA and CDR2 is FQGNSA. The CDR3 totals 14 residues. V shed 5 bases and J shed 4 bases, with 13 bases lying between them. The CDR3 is CASSPQTAADTQYF. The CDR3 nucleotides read TGTGCCAGCAGCCCTCAGACCGCTGCAGATACGCAGTATTTT.

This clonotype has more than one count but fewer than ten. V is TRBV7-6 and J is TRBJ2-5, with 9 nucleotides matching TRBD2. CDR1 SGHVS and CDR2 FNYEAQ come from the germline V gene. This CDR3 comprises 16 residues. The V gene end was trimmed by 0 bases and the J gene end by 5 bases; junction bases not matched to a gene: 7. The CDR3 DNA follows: TGTGCCAGCAGCTTAGCGAGCAGCGGGAGGTGGGAGACCCAGTACTTC. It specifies CASSLASSGRWETQYF.